These T cell receptor beta chains were read from a single sample in a study of blood T cell repertoires in COVID-19. Repertoires were generated with immunoSEQ multiplex PCR, while TCRdb's copy carries only in-frame clones and drops some. The sample lists fewer than 350,000 clones; around 87% were seen once. Material for sequencing was peripheral blood. These receptors all stem from a woman in her forties or fifties who had recovered from COVID-19. Each CDR3 is given without its conserved first and last residue. Fields, in order: V gene, J gene, CDR3 protein.

V: TRBV9; J: TRBJ2-7; CDR3: ASAPYVATYEQY
V: TRBV7-9; J: TRBJ2-2; CDR3: ASSLAGGNTGELF
V: TRBV18; J: TRBJ2-3; CDR3: ASSPNFQGQMVDTQY
V: TRBV2; J: TRBJ1-1; CDR3: ASSSDRGRGEAF
V: TRBV6-5; J: TRBJ1-1; CDR3: ASSYSTAMNTEAF
V: TRBV20-1; J: TRBJ2-2; CDR3: SASNSGRGNTGELF
V: TRBV7-2; J: TRBJ1-1; CDR3: ASSQTQSTEAF
V: TRBV6-2/TRBV6-3; J: TRBJ2-5; CDR3: ASSQYYTKRTQY
V: TRBV28; J: TRBJ2-2; CDR3: ARKMGQPNTGELF
V: TRBV7-2; J: TRBJ1-2; CDR3: ASSLRGQGFSARGYT
V: TRBV24-1; J: TRBJ1-1; CDR3: ATSDRVGGEAF
V: TRBV7-9; J: TRBJ2-3; CDR3: ASSAGRIAELPDTQY
V: TRBV5-4; J: TRBJ2-7; CDR3: ASSLGSGYEQY
V: TRBV18; J: TRBJ2-4; CDR3: ASSPAGGNKNIQY
V: TRBV24-1; J: TRBJ2-1; CDR3: ATRAAGGYNEQF
V: TRBV29-1; J: TRBJ2-3; CDR3: SVDLGQVTDTQY
V: TRBV5-6; J: TRBJ1-3; CDR3: ASSPTTGPGNTIY
V: TRBV19; J: TRBJ1-6; CDR3: ATGRGLNSPLH
V: TRBV27; J: TRBJ2-7; CDR3: ASSSWERNYEQY
V: TRBV10-3; J: TRBJ2-7; CDR3: AIRPNRGQSYEQY
V: TRBV12-3/TRBV12-4; J: TRBJ2-7; CDR3: ASRRGPYEQY
V: TRBV19; J: TRBJ1-1; CDR3: ASRLTANTEAF
V: TRBV27; J: TRBJ1-1; CDR3: ASSTTGVLGTEAF
V: TRBV24-1; J: TRBJ1-5; CDR3: ATSDSRTGLDQPQH
V: TRBV28; J: TRBJ2-2; CDR3: ASSLWASGTNTGELF
V: TRBV27; J: TRBJ2-7; CDR3: ASIIPVSSYEQY
V: TRBV30; J: TRBJ2-7; CDR3: AWRRLSSGSSYEQY
V: TRBV7-2; J: TRBJ1-5; CDR3: ASTETGMGQPQH
V: TRBV6-2/TRBV6-3; J: TRBJ2-5; CDR3: ASSYSRGGYQETQY
V: TRBV25-1; J: TRBJ2-5; CDR3: ASSEPSSGRSETQY
V: TRBV2; J: TRBJ1-1; CDR3: ASTIFSNTEAF
V: TRBV10-3; J: TRBJ1-2; CDR3: AIRDRGRQMYGYT
V: TRBV10-2; J: TRBJ1-2; CDR3: ASSENRSGYGYT
V: TRBV30; J: TRBJ2-7; CDR3: AWSVGGEQY
V: TRBV27; J: TRBJ1-1; CDR3: ASSFKQGAGTEAF
V: TRBV7-2; J: TRBJ1-2; CDR3: ASSPGFTYGYT
V: TRBV6-5; J: TRBJ1-1; CDR3: ASQRGQNTEAF
V: TRBV18; J: TRBJ2-5; CDR3: ASSRVLLAETQY
V: TRBV28; J: TRBJ2-2; CDR3: ASSFVAGVGGELF
V: TRBV19; J: TRBJ2-7; CDR3: ASSLGQGYEQY
V: TRBV28; J: TRBJ2-7; CDR3: ASSLEGRYEQY
V: TRBV5-1; J: TRBJ1-4; CDR3: ASSDRASEKLF
V: TRBV5-1; J: TRBJ2-2; CDR3: ASRLLRGGAISSNGELF
V: TRBV6-2/TRBV6-3; J: TRBJ2-7; CDR3: ASSSPPGGGIDEQY
V: TRBV11-2; J: TRBJ2-1; CDR3: ASRPGTSGHNEQF
V: TRBV4-3; J: TRBJ2-7; CDR3: ASSQTITYEQY
V: TRBV14; J: TRBJ2-1; CDR3: ASSLLGQGYNEQF
V: TRBV18; J: TRBJ2-3; CDR3: ASSPEIAGAKDTQY
V: TRBV29-1; J: TRBJ2-7; CDR3: SARQGSSYEQY